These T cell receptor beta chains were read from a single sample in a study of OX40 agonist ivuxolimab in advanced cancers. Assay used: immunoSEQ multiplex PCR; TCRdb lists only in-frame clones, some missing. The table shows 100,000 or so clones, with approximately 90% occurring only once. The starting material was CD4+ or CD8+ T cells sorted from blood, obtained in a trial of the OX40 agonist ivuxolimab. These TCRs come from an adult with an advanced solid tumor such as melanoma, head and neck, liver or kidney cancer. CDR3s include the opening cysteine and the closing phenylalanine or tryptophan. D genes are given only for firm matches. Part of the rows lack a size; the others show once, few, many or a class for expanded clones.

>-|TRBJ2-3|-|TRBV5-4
CASSWDTDTQYF
TGTGCCAGCAGCTGGGACACAGATACGCAGTATTTT
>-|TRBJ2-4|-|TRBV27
CASSANRDRRAKNIQYF
TGTGCCAGCAGCGCGAACCGGGACCGTCGGGCCAAAAACATTCAGTACTTC
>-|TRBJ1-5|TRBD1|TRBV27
CASRPDRRGLQPQHF
TGTGCCAGCAGACCGGACAGGAGGGGGTTGCAGCCCCAGCATTTT
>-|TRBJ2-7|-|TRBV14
CASSHIRDGASSTYEQYF
TGTGCCAGCAGCCACATCCGGGACGGCGCATCTTCAACCTACGAGCAGTACTTC
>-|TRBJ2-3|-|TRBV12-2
CASRPRGCTSTDTQYF
TGTGCAAGTCGCCCGCGGGGCTGTACTAGCACAGATACGCAGTATTTT
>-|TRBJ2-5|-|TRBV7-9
CASSPLRRQSQETQYF
TGTGCCAGCAGCCCGCTCCGCCGACAGAGCCAAGAGACCCAGTACTTC
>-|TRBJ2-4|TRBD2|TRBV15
CATREGAKNIQYF
TGTGCCACCCGGGAGGGCGCCAAAAACATTCAGTACTTC
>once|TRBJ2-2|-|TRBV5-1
CASSLEGRVDTGELFF
TGCGCCAGCAGCTTGGAGGGCAGGGTGGACACCGGGGAGCTGTTTTTT
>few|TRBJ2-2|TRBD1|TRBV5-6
CASSFGTGGGTGELFF
TGTGCCAGCAGCTTCGGGACAGGAGGGGGCACCGGGGAGCTGTTTTTT
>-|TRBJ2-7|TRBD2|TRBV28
CASNTRLALTYEQYF
TGTGCCAGCAACACCCGACTAGCGCTTACCTACGAGCAGTACTTC
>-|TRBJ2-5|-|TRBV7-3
CASSLTSLETQYF
TGTGCCAGCAGCTTAACTAGTTTAGAGACCCAGTACTTC
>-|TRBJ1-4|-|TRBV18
CASSPIGGEKLFF
TGTGCCAGCTCTCCGATCGGGGGCGAAAAACTGTTTTTT
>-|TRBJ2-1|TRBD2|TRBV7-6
CASSPTSLAGDEQFF
TGTGCCAGCAGCCCCACCAGTCTAGCGGGAGATGAGCAGTTCTTC
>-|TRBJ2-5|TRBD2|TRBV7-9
CASSSGSGSFQETQYF
TGTGCCAGCAGCTCGGGCAGCGGGAGCTTCCAAGAGACCCAGTACTTC
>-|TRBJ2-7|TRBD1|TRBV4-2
CASSPSEGQGYMQYF
TGTGCCAGCAGCCCCTCGGAGGGACAGGGGTATATGCAGTACTTC
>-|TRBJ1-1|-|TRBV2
CASSADINTEAFF
TGTGCCAGCAGTGCGGACATAAACACTGAAGCTTTCTTT
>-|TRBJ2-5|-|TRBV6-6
CASSYGQIQETQYF
TGTGCCAGCAGTTACGGGCAAATACAAGAGACCCAGTACTTC
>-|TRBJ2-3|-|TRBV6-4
CASSRTRDFADTQYF
TGTGCCAGCAGTCGTACCCGGGACTTCGCGGATACGCAGTATTTT
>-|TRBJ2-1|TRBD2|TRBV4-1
CASSPRTSGRLYEQFF
TGCGCCAGCAGCCCCCGGACTAGCGGGAGATTGTATGAGCAGTTCTTC
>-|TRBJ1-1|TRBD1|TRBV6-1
CASTRTGQGVSEAFF
TGTGCCAGCACTAGAACGGGACAGGGGGTTTCTGAAGCTTTCTTT
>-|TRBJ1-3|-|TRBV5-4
CASSLDTGRATGNTIYF
TGTGCCAGCAGCTTGGACACAGGGAGGGCCACTGGAAACACCATATATTTT
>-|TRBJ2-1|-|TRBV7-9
CASSSKGFEQFF
TGTGCCAGCAGCTCAAAGGGATTTGAGCAGTTCTTC
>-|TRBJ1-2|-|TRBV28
CASSLADGHYGYTF
TGTGCCAGCAGTTTAGCTGACGGACACTATGGCTACACCTTC
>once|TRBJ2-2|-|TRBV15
CATSRENSGELFF
TGTGCCACCAGCAGAGAAAACTCCGGGGAGCTGTTTTTT
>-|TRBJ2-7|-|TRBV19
CASSIDGAVSSYEQYF
TGTGCCAGTAGTATAGATGGGGCGGTTTCGTCCTACGAGCAGTACTTC
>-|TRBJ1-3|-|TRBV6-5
CASSSGGGRDTIYF
TGTGCCAGCAGTTCTGGCGGGGGCAGGGACACCATATATTTT
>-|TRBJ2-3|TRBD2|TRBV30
CAWSVRTGRATDTQYF
TGTGCCTGGAGTGTACGAACCGGGAGGGCCACAGATACGCAGTATTTT
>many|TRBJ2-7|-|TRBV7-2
CASSLWGGPSSYEQYF
TGTGCCAGCAGCTTATGGGGCGGCCCCAGCTCCTACGAGCAGTACTTC
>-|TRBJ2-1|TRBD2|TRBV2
CASSEEREVYNEQFF
TGTGCCAGCAGTGAAGAGCGGGAGGTTTACAATGAGCAGTTCTTC
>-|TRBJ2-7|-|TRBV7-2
CASSLERRRTYEQYF
TGTGCCAGCAGCTTAGAGCGTAGGCGAACCTACGAGCAGTACTTC
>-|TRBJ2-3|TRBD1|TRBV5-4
CASSRQGALTDTQYF
TGTGCCAGCAGCCGGCAGGGGGCGCTCACAGATACGCAGTATTTT
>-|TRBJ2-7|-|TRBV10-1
CASSENQSGGSHEQYF
TGCGCCAGCAGCGAAAATCAGTCCGGGGGAAGCCACGAGCAGTACTTC
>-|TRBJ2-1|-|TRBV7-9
CASGSGAYNEQFF
TGTGCCAGTGGTTCCGGGGCCTACAATGAGCAGTTCTTC
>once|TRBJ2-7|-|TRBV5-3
CARSLKGISYEQYF
TGTGCCAGAAGCTTGAAGGGAATTTCCTACGAGCAGTACTTC
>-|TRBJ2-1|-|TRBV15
CATSRPSENEQFF
TGTGCCACCAGCAGACCTAGTGAGAATGAGCAGTTCTTC
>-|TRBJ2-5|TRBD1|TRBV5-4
CASSPATGGHQETQYF
TGTGCCAGCAGCCCAGCGACAGGGGGCCACCAAGAGACCCAGTACTTC